This TCR beta chain appears in the sequencing data of a study of T cell responses to AZD1222 COVID-19 vaccine. Turning to the study itself: Second-dose schedules of about 4 or about 12 weeks were combined.

In regard to this clone: Antigen: not known.

The assay was immunoSEQ multiplex PCR, and TCRdb's table has in-frame clones only and misses some. Of roughly 130,000 clones listed, roughly 87% are singletons. Per the germline V gene, CDR1 is LNHNV and CDR2 is YYDKDF (reference sequence). The V end lost 0 bases, the J end lost 3 bases, and 12 bases lay between the germline ends. The CDR3 covers 15 residues. Study results and limitations: Most donors were white British and more were female, and clonal diversity was possibly underestimated. Spike-specific TCR depth and breadth grew after two AZD1222 doses. Reportedly, nearly half of unique spike TCRs recognized epitopes outside B.1.351/B.1.1.7 mutations.

The clonotype comes from an adult in good health. V and J are TRBV15 and TRBJ2-7; D possibly corresponds to TRBD2 (6 bases). Sequencing was performed on peripheral blood, taken on day 0 of AZD1222 vaccination. The CDR3 DNA is TGTGCCACCAGCAGAGAACAGGTGGGGGGCTACGAGCAGTACTTC. Encoded protein: CATSREQVGGYEQYF.